These 27 T cell receptor beta chains were sequenced from one sample in a study of cytomegalovirus exposure and HLA in healthy donors. Primers: 60 Vbeta forward and 13 Jbeta reverse. TCRdb's table, derived via immunoSEQ multiplex PCR, lists solely in-frame clones and lacks some. The sample lists over 130,000 clones; 80% were seen once. What was sequenced was PBMCs. These receptors came from a middle-aged man in good health and CMV-seronegative.

The chain employs TRBV18 and TRBJ1-1; TRBD1 agrees at 7 bases. Trimming cost V 6 bases and J 3 bases; bases outside gene matches: 4. Germline-derived CDR1 and CDR2 are KGHSH and LQKENI. The CDR3 is 13 residues long. CDR3 sequence (DNA): TGTGCCAGCTCTCGGACAGGATACACTGAAGCTTTCTTT. Translating gives CASSRTGYTEAFF.

V gene TRBV9 combines with J gene TRBJ1-5; D gene unclear. Trimming pared 0 bases from V and 2 bases from J, leaving 9 bases between. Germline CDR1 reads SGDLS; CDR2 reads YYNGEE. The CDR3 length is 15 residues. CDR3 DNA sequence: TGTGCCAGCAGCGTAGGCGTCTTCGGCAATCAGCCCCAGCATTTT. Its protein is CASSVGVFGNQPQHF.

CDR3 in amino acids: CAWSKVAAGASYEQYF. CDR3 bases: TGTGCCTGGAGTAAGGTCGCGGCGGGAGCGTCCTACGAGCAGTACTTC. This rearrangement joins TRBV30 to TRBJ2-7, with 7 bases fitting TRBD2. Germline CDR1 reads GTSNPN; CDR2 reads SVGIG (reference sequence). J was trimmed by 1 base and V by 2 bases; bases with no gene match: 11. The CDR3 consists of 16 residues.

This sequence joins TRBV7-2 and TRBJ1-1, with no clear D. Germline V gene data show CDR1 as SGHTA and CDR2 as FQGNSA. The V gene lost 0 bases and the J gene lost 10 bases, with 18 bases spanning the gap. CDR3 size: 15 residues. The CDR3 reads CASSLAQAGLVPAFF. CDR3 DNA sequence: TGTGCCAGCAGCTTAGCTCAAGCGGGCCTAGTTCCAGCTTTCTTT.

The table lists this clone with a count of one. V is TRBV7-8 and J is TRBJ1-1, with D possibly being TRBD1 (6 bases). Germline CDR1 and CDR2: SGHVS and FQNEAQ. With 1 base removed from V and 2 bases from J, the gap between germline ends came to 8 bases. CDR3 length equals 14 residues. CDR3 in DNA: TGTGCCAGCAGCTTAGTAGGGGGAAACACTGAAGCTTTCTTT. It codes for CASSLVGGNTEAFF. Full variable domain (remainder filled in from reference TRBV7-8 and TRBJ1-1): GAGVSQSPRYKVAKRGQDVALRCDPISGHVSLFWYQQALGQGPEFLTYFQNEAQLDKSGLPSDRFFAERPEGSVSTLKIQRTQQEDSAVYLCASSLVGGNTEAFFGQGTRLTVV.

A note on this clone: This sample also contains other DNA sequences that code for the same CDR3. The rearrangement uses TRBV5-1 and TRBJ2-2; no reliable D call. From germline, CDR1 is SGHRS and CDR2 YFSETQ. V was clipped by 0 bases and J by 1 base, with 7 bases between them. CDR3 size: 15 residues. The CDR3 loop is CASSLGGLNTGELFF. The CDR3 region has the DNA TGCGCCAGCAGCTTGGGTGGGCTGAACACCGGGGAGCTGTTTTTT.

The genes are TRBV5-5 and TRBJ1-5; D unclear. The CDR3 contains 16 residues. The V gene lost 0 bases and the J gene lost 6 bases, with 16 bases spanning the gap. Germline CDR1 SGHKS, CDR2 YYEKEE (reference sequence). The CDR3 DNA reads TGTGCCAGCAGCTTGGTCTTTTCTAGAGGCTCTCAGCCCCAGCATTTT. As protein: CASSLVFSRGSQPQHF. The variable domain in full, with the rest retrieved from reference TRBV5-5 and TRBJ1-5, is DAGVTQSPTHLIKTRGQQVTLRCSPISGHKSVSWYQQVLGQGPQFIFQYYEKEERGRGNFPDRFSARQFPNYSSELNVNALLLGDSALYLCASSLVFSRGSQPQHFGDGTRLSIL.

The gene calls are TRBV10-3 and TRBJ1-1, with D possibly being TRBD1 (6 bases). There are 14 residues in the CDR3. CDR1 and CDR2 from the germline V gene are ENHRY and SYGVKD. V shed 6 bases and J shed 1 base, with 12 bases lying between them. The chain's CDR3 is CAIRMTGPNTEAFF. DNA for the CDR3: TGTGCCATCAGGATGACAGGCCCGAACACTGAAGCTTTCTTT.

The chain couples TRBV5-1 to TRBJ2-3; the D gene is possibly TRBD1 (5 bases). The V gene lost 0 bases and the J gene lost 2 bases, with 13 bases spanning the gap. Germline CDR1 SGHRS, CDR2 YFSETQ. The CDR3 has 16 amino acids. CDR3 DNA: TGCGCCAGCAGCTTGGCAGGGCTTATCACCACAGATACGCAGTATTTT. Translating it yields CASSLAGLITTDTQYF.

This rearrangement joins TRBV18 to TRBJ2-7; 11 bases line up with TRBD1. There are 16 residues in the CDR3. Germline CDR1 is KGHSH and CDR2 is LQKENI. The J segment lost 4 bases and the V segment lost 4 bases, leaving 9 bases of the junction unmatched. In DNA, the CDR3 is TGTGCCAGCTCACAAGGACAGGGGGCAGTTTGGTACGAGCAGTACTTC. This translates into CASSQGQGAVWYEQYF.

The rearrangement uses TRBV9 and TRBJ1-4; no clear D. Germline V gene sequence: CDR1 SGDLS, CDR2 YYNGEE. With 0 bases removed from V and 4 bases from J, the gap between germline ends came to 10 bases. The CDR3 covers 15 residues. CDR3 bases: TGTGCCAGCAGCGTAGGGTACAGTTTTAATGAAAAACTGTTTTTT. As protein: CASSVGYSFNEKLFF.

The CDR3 here is CAIRDEQGSNQPQHF. DNA of the CDR3: TGTGCCATCAGGGACGAACAGGGATCCAATCAGCCCCAGCATTTT. This chain joins TRBV10-3 and TRBJ1-5; possibly TRBD1 for D (6 bases). V lost 6 bases, J lost 3 bases, and 15 bases lay in between. From germline, CDR1 is ENHRY and CDR2 SYGVKD. CDR3 length: 15 residues.

This chain joins TRBV11-2 and TRBJ2-1, with TRBD2 identical over 13 bases. V was pared by 5 bases and J by 4 bases, with 2 bases of the junction left unmatched. The length of the CDR3 is 15 residues. Germline CDR1 SGHAT, CDR2 FQNNGV. The CDR3 DNA is TGTGCCAGCAGCCCGGGACTAGCGGGATACAATGAGCAGTTCTTC. This sequence encodes CASSPGLAGYNEQFF.

The V call is TRBV28, the J call TRBJ2-2, with 9 bases aligning to TRBD1. This CDR3 comprises 16 residues. CDR1 is MDHEN and CDR2 is SYDVKM in the germline V gene. V dropped 5 bases and J dropped 6; count of bases not matched to a gene: 10. The CDR3 DNA is TGTGCCAGCAGTGGTGGATCACAGGGGGCAGCCGGGGAGCTGTTTTTT. Translating gives CASSGGSQGAAGELFF. Full variable domain (outside the CDR3, taken from reference TRBV28 and TRBJ2-2): DVKVTQSSRYLVKRTGEKVFLECVQDMDHENMFWYRQDPGLGLRLIYFSYDVKMKEKGDIPEGYSVSREKKERFSLILESASTNQTSMYLCASSGGSQGAAGELFFGEGSRLTVL.

The chain combines TRBV19 with TRBJ2-7, with TRBD2 matching 10 bases. V was clipped by 5 bases and J by 1 base; unmatched bases: 5. Germline lookup yields CDR1 LNHDA and CDR2 SQIVND (reference sequence). CDR3 length: 15 amino acids. CDR3 in amino acids: CASSSRLAGSYEQYF. The CDR3 DNA reads as TGTGCCAGTAGTTCGCGACTAGCGGGTTCCTACGAGCAGTACTTC.

The gene calls are TRBV7-2 and TRBJ1-3, with TRBD1 matching 12 bases. This CDR3 region has 17 residues. V lost 5 bases and J lost 5; bases outside the gene matches: 10. Per germline, CDR1 SGHTA and CDR2 FQGNSA. The CDR3 sequence is CASSLTGTGGKRNTIYF. The CDR3 coding sequence is TGTGCCAGCAGCCTCACCGGGACAGGGGGCAAGAGAAACACCATATATTTT.

V gene TRBV19 combines with J gene TRBJ1-1, with a weak D call TRBD1 (6 bases). Trimming pared 3 bases from V and 1 base from J, leaving 6 bases between. Germline lookup yields CDR1 LNHDA and CDR2 SQIVND (reference sequence). The CDR3 loop spans 13 amino acids. The CDR3: CASSMTGNTEAFF. The CDR3 DNA reads TGTGCCAGTAGTATGACAGGGAACACTGAAGCTTTCTTT.

The genes are TRBV10-2 and TRBJ2-5; 7 bases agree with TRBD1. Germline V gene lookup returns CDR1 WSHSY and CDR2 SAAADI. This CDR3 is built from 13 residues. V lost 6 bases to trimming and J lost 4 bases; unmatched junction nucleotides: 5. The CDR3 loop reads CASSVQGLETQYF. The CDR3 DNA reads TGCGCCAGCAGCGTACAGGGGTTAGAGACCCAGTACTTC.

The rearrangement joins TRBV11-3 to TRBJ2-7; D is undetermined. This CDR3 has 15 residues. Germline CDR1 SGHNT, CDR2 YENEEA. V shed 0 bases and J shed 2 bases, with 11 bases lying between them. The CDR3 loop is CASSLDISLTYEQYF. The CDR3 nucleotides are TGTGCCAGCAGCTTAGATATTTCTTTAACCTACGAGCAGTACTTC.

Here the CDR3 reads CASSLSGGFLRNIQYF. The CDR3 DNA sequence: TGTGCCAGCAGCTTGAGCGGGGGGTTCTTGAGAAACATTCAGTACTTC. The V call is TRBV13, the J call TRBJ2-4; 9 bases are shared with TRBD2. V lost 3 bases, J lost 6 bases, and 9 bases stayed unmatched. Germline V gene lookup returns CDR1 PRHDT and CDR2 FYEKMQ (reference sequence). The CDR3 extends over 16 amino acids. Complete variable domain (other parts from reference TRBV13 and TRBJ2-4): AAGVIQSPRHLIKEKRETATLKCYPIPRHDTVYWYQQGPGQDPQFLISFYEKMQSDKGSIPDRFSAQQFSDYHSELNMSSLELGDSALYFCASSLSGGFLRNIQYFGAGTRLSVL.

CDR3 sequence reads: CASSPSPTRTHSPLHF. CDR3 DNA sequence: TGTGCCAGCAGCCCATCCCCCACTCGAACCCATTCACCCCTCCACTTT. This chain links TRBV9 with TRBJ1-6; D ambiguous. CDR3 length equals 16 residues. Trimming removed 4 bases from V and 8 bases from J, with 19 bases in between. Germline CDR1 SGDLS, CDR2 YYNGEE.

This clone has only a few counts. V gene TRBV6-1 combines with J gene TRBJ2-2; TRBD1 matches 7 bases. The CDR3 totals 14 residues. The germline gives CDR1 MNHNS, CDR2 SASEGT. Trimming took 6 bases from V and 6 from J; bases not matched to a gene: 7. The CDR3 coding sequence is TGTGCCAGCAGATTGACAGGGATTCCCGGGGAGCTGTTTTTT. Translation gives CASRLTGIPGELFF.

This chain connects TRBV30 to TRBJ1-2; possibly TRBD1 for D (6 bases). Trimming shortened V by 5 bases and J by 2 bases, and 24 bases separated the two germline ends. CDR1 GTSNPN and CDR2 SVGIG come from the germline V gene (reference sequence). The CDR3 is 17 residues long. In nucleotides, the CDR3 is TGTGCCTGGCGTACCCCATTTGCCGGGGGGCGAAACTATGGCTACACCTTC. It is translated as CAWRTPFAGGRNYGYTF.

The chain couples TRBV6-1 to TRBJ2-4; the match to TRBD1 covers 7 bases. Germline V gene sequence: CDR1 MNHNS, CDR2 SASEGT. With 4 bases clipped from V and 8 bases from J, the junction kept 8 bases outside the gene matches. The CDR3 length is 14 residues. The CDR3 DNA is TGTGCCAGCAGTGCTCGGGACAGACGGGACATTCAGTACTTC. This codes for CASSARDRRDIQYF.

CDR3 residues: CASSYGRGSPLHF. The CDR3 DNA reads TGTGCCAGCAGTTACGGGAGGGGTTCACCCCTCCACTTT. V and J are TRBV6-5 and TRBJ1-6, with a possible D match to TRBD1 (5 bases). Trimming cost V 2 bases and J 9 bases, with 8 bases left between them. The CDR3 totals 13 residues. Per germline, CDR1 MNHEY and CDR2 SVGAGI.

The V gene is TRBV21-1, the J gene TRBJ1-2; TRBD1, the table's D call, was not compared with the DNA. TRBV21-1 is a documented pseudogene. This CDR3 is 14 amino acids long. The CDR3 region has the DNA TGTGCCAGCAGCAAATCACAGTTATGCCACGGCTACACCTTC. Residues: CASSKSQLCHGYTF.

This rearrangement joins TRBV28 to TRBJ2-1; D unclear. The CDR3 is 11 residues long. V lost 5 bases and J 9 bases, leaving 8 bases between the germline ends. Germline V gives CDR1 MDHEN, CDR2 SYDVKM. CDR3 sequence: CASSLAVEQFF. CDR3 coding DNA: TGTGCCAGCAGTCTGGCGGTTGAGCAGTTCTTC. The variable domain in full, completed from reference TRBV28 and TRBJ2-1, reads DVKVTQSSRYLVKRTGEKVFLECVQDMDHENMFWYRQDPGLGLRLIYFSYDVKMKEKGDIPEGYSVSREKKERFSLILESASTNQTSMYLCASSLAVEQFFGPGTRLTVL.